This T cell receptor beta chain is drawn from a study of T cells expressing NK-cell markers. Study-wide context: Each TCR beta repertoire originated in sorted T cells that were CD3+CD56+NKG2C+, CD3+CD56+NKG2C- or CD3+CD56-NKG2C+.

This CDR3 is 14 amino acids long. Germline lookup yields CDR1 DFQATT and CDR2 SNEGSKA (reference sequence). From the 5' RACE reads, TCRdb lists one entry per CDR3 protein and no DNA. The sample data list about 150,000 distinct CDR3 sequences. This chain joins TRBV20-1 and TRBJ2-7; absent DNA, TCRdb's TRBD1 call cannot be checked. This TCR derives from a woman aged 50 to 65 in good health. Sample: blood T cells: a sorted CD56 or NKG2C T cell subset, CD4+ or CD8+ T cells, or bulk PBMC T cells (not recorded which). CDR3 loop: CSATNRDRGHEQYF.